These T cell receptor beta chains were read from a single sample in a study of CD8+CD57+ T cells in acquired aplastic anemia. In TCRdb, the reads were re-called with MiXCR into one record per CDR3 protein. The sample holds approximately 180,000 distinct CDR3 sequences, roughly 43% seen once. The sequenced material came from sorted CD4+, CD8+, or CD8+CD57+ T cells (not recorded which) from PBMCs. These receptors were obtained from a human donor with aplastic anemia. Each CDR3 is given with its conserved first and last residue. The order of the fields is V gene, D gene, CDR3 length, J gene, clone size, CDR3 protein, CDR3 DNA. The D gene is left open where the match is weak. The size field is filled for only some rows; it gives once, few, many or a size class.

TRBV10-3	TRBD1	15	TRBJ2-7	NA	CAISEPRDRVSEQYF	TGTGCCATCAGTGAGCCCCGGGACAGGGTCAGCGAGCAGTACTTC
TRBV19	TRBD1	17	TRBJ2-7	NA	CASSPPRGQGSSYEQYF	TGTGCCAGTAGTCCCCCCCGGGGACAGGGAAGTTCCTACGAGCAGTACTTC
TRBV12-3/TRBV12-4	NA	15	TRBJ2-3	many	CASSFRPPSTDTQYF	TGTGCCAGCAGCTTCCGGCCCCCTAGCACAGATACGCAGTATTTT
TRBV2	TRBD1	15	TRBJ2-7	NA	CASSASGTVVYEQYF	TGTGCCAGCAGTGCGTCCGGGACAGTCGTCTACGAGCAGTACTTC
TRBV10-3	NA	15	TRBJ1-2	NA	CAISELSGQSSGYTF	TGTGCCATCAGTGAGCTGTCGGGACAATCATCCGGCTACACCTTC
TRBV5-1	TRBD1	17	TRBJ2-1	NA	CASSLEGGTGAGNEQFF	TGCGCCAGCAGCTTGGAAGGGGGGACAGGGGCCGGGAATGAGCAGTTCTTC
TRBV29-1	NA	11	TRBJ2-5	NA	CSAGAQETQYF	TGCAGCGCCGGGGCCCAAGAGACCCAGTACTTC
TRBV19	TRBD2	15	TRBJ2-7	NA	CASTRRGESHYEQYF	TGTGCCAGTACCAGACGGGGGGAATCTCACTACGAGCAGTACTTC
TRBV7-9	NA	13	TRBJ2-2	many	CASSQAGAGELFF	TGTGCCAGCAGCCAAGCCGGGGCCGGGGAGCTGTTTTTT
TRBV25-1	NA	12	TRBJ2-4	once	CASAQGENIQYF	TGTGCCAGCGCTCAGGGAGAAAACATTCAGTACTTC
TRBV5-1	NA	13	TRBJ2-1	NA	CASSGGAQGEQFF	TGCGCCAGCAGTGGTGGTGCTCAGGGAGAGCAGTTCTTC
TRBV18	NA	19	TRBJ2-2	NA	CASSPSGTYPPVNTGELFF	TGTGCCAGCTCACCCTCCGGGACTTACCCGCCCGTGAACACCGGGGAGCTGTTTTTT
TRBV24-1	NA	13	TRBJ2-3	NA	CATSDYLGDTQYF	TGTGCCACCAGTGACTATCTTGGGGATACGCAGTATTTT
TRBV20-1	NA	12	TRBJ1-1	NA	CSASTGKAEAFF	TGCAGTGCTAGTACAGGTAAAGCTGAAGCTTTCTTT
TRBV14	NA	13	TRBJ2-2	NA	CASHSLWAGELFF	TGTGCCAGCCATAGCCTATGGGCCGGGGAGCTGTTTTTT
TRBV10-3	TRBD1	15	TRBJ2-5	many	CAISGGTGVRETQYF	TGTGCCATCAGTGGGGGTACAGGGGTGAGGGAGACCCAGTACTTC
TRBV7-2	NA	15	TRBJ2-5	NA	CASSLGPSGGETQYF	TGTGCCAGCAGCTTAGGGCCGTCTGGGGGAGAGACCCAGTACTTC
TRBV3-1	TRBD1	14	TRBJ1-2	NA	CASSLGQGARGYTF	TGTGCCAGCAGCCTCGGACAGGGGGCTCGTGGCTACACCTTC
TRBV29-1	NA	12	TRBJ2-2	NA	CSVPLETGELFF	TGCAGCGTTCCTTTGGAGACCGGGGAGCTGTTTTTT
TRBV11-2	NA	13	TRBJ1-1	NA	CASSLDREAEAFF	TGTGCCAGCAGCTTAGACAGGGAGGCTGAAGCTTTCTTT
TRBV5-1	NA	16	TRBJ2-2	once	CASSLVQVGATGELFF	TGCGCCAGCAGCTTGGTACAGGTTGGGGCCACCGGGGAGCTGTTTTTT
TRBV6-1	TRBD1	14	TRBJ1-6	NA	CASSTGTGVGTLHF	TGTGCCAGCAGTACCGGGACAGGGGTAGGCACCCTCCACTTT
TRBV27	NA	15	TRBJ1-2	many	CASRGGARANYGYTF	TGTGCCAGCAGGGGGGGGGCCAGGGCTAACTATGGCTACACCTTC
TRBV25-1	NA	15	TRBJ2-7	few	CASSFKVGGLYEQYF	TGTGCCAGCAGTTTTAAGGTGGGCGGGCTCTACGAGCAGTACTTC
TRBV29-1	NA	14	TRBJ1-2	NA	CSVVFADRLYGYTF	TGCAGCGTTGTTTTTGCGGACAGATTATATGGCTACACCTTC
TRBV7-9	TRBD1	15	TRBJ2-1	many	CASSPGTGIHNEQFF	TGTGCCAGCAGTCCCGGGACAGGGATACACAATGAGCAGTTCTTC
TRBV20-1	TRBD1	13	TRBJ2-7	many	CSLTDRSSYEQYF	TGCAGTTTAACGGACAGGAGCTCCTACGAGCAGTACTTC
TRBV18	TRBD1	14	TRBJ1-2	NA	CASSPPAGGNGYTF	TGTGCCAGCTCACCACCGGCAGGGGGCAATGGCTACACCTTC
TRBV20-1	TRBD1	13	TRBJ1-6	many	CSARPTGDSPLHF	TGCAGTGCTAGGCCCACAGGGGATTCACCCCTCCACTTT
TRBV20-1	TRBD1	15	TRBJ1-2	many	CSASLRGQAAYGYTF	TGCAGTGCTAGTTTGAGGGGACAGGCCGCCTATGGCTACACCTTC
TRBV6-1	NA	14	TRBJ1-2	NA	CASSPRTPSGGYTF	TGTGCCAGCAGTCCGAGGACTCCGTCTGGAGGCTACACCTTC
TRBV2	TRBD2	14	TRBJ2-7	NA	CASSMTSGYGEQYF	TGTGCCAGCAGTATGACTAGCGGGTACGGAGAGCAGTACTTC
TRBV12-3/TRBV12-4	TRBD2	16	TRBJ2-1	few	CASSLGRTSGGNEQFF	TGTGCCAGCAGTTTAGGGCGGACTAGCGGGGGAAATGAGCAGTTCTTC
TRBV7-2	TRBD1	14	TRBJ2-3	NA	CASRLQGSTDTQYF	TGTGCCAGCAGGCTACAGGGGAGCACAGATACGCAGTATTTT
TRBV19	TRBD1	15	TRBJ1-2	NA	CASSKGGRGLVGYTF	TGTGCCAGTAGTAAAGGAGGCAGGGGGCTTGTTGGCTACACCTTC
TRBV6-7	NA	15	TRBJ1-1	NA	CASSYSGGGDTEAFF	TGTGCCAGCAGTTACTCAGGGGGGGGTGACACTGAAGCTTTCTTT
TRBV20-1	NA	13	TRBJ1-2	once	CSAREGDLYGYTF	TGCAGTGCTAGAGAGGGGGATCTCTATGGCTACACCTTC
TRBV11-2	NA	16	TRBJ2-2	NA	CASSPQGEADTGELFF	TGTGCCAGCAGCCCGCAAGGGGAGGCGGACACCGGGGAGCTGTTTTTT
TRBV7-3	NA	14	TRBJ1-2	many	CASSPGFVAYGYTF	TGTGCCAGCAGCCCCGGGTTCGTCGCCTATGGCTACACCTTC
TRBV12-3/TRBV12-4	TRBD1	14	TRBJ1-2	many	CASSDRGRGYGYTF	TGTGCCAGCAGTGACAGGGGGCGCGGCTATGGCTACACCTTC